A selection of T cell receptor beta chains follows, all from one sample in a study of blood T cell repertoires in COVID-19. TCRdb's table, derived via immunoSEQ multiplex PCR, lists solely in-frame clones and lacks some. This sample has around 65,000 clones, with approximately 90% found just once. Sequenced input: peripheral blood. The receptors derive from a human donor in a cohort sampled during active COVID-19. Each CDR3 is given with its conserved first and last residue. The D gene is left open where the match is weak. The size field is filled for only some rows; it gives once, few, many or a size class.

>TRBD1|.|TRBV28|TRBJ1-2
CASSGIRTGGGDYGYTF
TGTGCCAGCAGTGGGATCCGGACAGGGGGAGGTGACTATGGCTACACCTTC
>TRBD2|.|TRBV2|TRBJ2-2
CASGLAANTGELFF
TGTGCCAGCGGACTAGCGGCGAACACCGGGGAGCTGTTTTTT
>.|.|TRBV4-2|TRBJ2-7
CASSRDSSSYEQYF
TGTGCCAGCAGCAGGGACTCAAGCTCCTACGAGCAGTACTTC
>.|.|TRBV28|TRBJ2-5
CASSNQGGRGTQYF
TGTGCCAGCAGCAACCAGGGGGGACGGGGGACCCAGTACTTC
>TRBD2|.|TRBV10-1|TRBJ2-5
CASSAGGETQYF
TGCGCCAGCAGTGCGGGAGGGGAGACCCAGTACTTC
>TRBD1|.|TRBV3-1/TRBV3-2|TRBJ2-7
CASSRMTGANEQYF
TGTGCCAGCAGCCGGATGACAGGGGCTAACGAGCAGTACTTC
>TRBD1|.|TRBV27|TRBJ1-2
CASSFRTGAAYGYTF
TGTGCCAGCAGTTTTCGGACAGGGGCCGCGTATGGCTACACCTTC
>TRBD1|.|TRBV7-9|TRBJ2-1
CASSRDSSEQFF
TGTGCCAGCAGCCGGGACAGCAGTGAGCAGTTCTTC
>TRBD1|.|TRBV6-8|TRBJ2-2
CASSYWDRRTNTGELFF
TGTGCCAGCAGTTACTGGGACAGGCGGACTAACACCGGGGAGCTGTTTTTT
>.|.|TRBV12-5|TRBJ2-2
CASGLGSTGELFF
TGTGCTAGTGGTCTCGGGAGCACCGGGGAGCTGTTTTTT
>.|once|TRBV2|TRBJ1-1
CASSDDRTEAFF
TGTGCCAGCAGCGACGACAGGACTGAAGCTTTCTTT
>.|.|TRBV19|TRBJ1-1
CASRITGGTEAFF
TGTGCCAGTAGGATCACCGGAGGTACTGAAGCTTTCTTT
>.|.|TRBV18|TRBJ1-3
CASSPNKGIGNTIYF
TGTGCCAGCTCACCAAATAAGGGGATCGGAAACACCATATATTTT
>.|.|TRBV25-1|TRBJ2-5
CASSESGPQYF
TGTGCCAGCAGTGAATCTGGGCCCCAGTACTTC
>.|.|TRBV5-4|TRBJ2-2
CASSPGVGDTGELFF
TGTGCCAGCAGCCCGGGAGTTGGGGACACCGGGGAGCTGTTTTTT
>.|once|TRBV5-1|TRBJ2-3
CASSLSHGADTQYF
TGCGCCAGCAGCTTGTCTCACGGGGCAGATACGCAGTATTTT
>TRBD2|.|TRBV5-1|TRBJ2-1
CASSPSGRARGNEQFF
TGCGCCAGCTCACCTAGCGGGAGGGCCCGGGGCAATGAGCAGTTCTTC
>TRBD1|.|TRBV6-1|TRBJ1-5
CASSDIRGLLGNQPQHF
TGTGCCAGCAGTGATATCAGGGGGCTGCTCGGCAATCAGCCCCAGCATTTT
>TRBD1|.|TRBV7-9|TRBJ2-7
CASSLTGATYEQYF
TGTGCCAGCAGCTTAACAGGGGCCACCTACGAGCAGTACTTC
>.|.|TRBV15|TRBJ1-5
CATSSLSLGNQPQHF
TGTGCCACCAGCTCCTTAAGCCTGGGCAATCAGCCCCAGCATTTT
>.|.|TRBV27|TRBJ2-1
CASSLVPSNNEQFF
TGTGCCAGCAGTCTAGTTCCGTCGAACAATGAGCAGTTCTTC
>TRBD2|.|TRBV24-1|TRBJ2-2
CATSDQGLAGVAGELFF
TGTGCCACCAGTGACCAGGGACTAGCGGGAGTCGCCGGGGAGCTGTTTTTT
>TRBD1|few|TRBV5-4|TRBJ2-1
CASSSGGSYNEQFF
TGTGCCAGCAGCTCAGGGGGATCCTACAATGAGCAGTTCTTC
>TRBD2|.|TRBV5-4|TRBJ2-3
CASSLGGTPLSTDTQYF
TGTGCCAGCTCCCTGGGGGGGACCCCTCTTTCTACAGATACGCAGTATTTT
>TRBD1|.|TRBV5-4|TRBJ2-3
CASSANRGQGTDTQYF
TGTGCCAGCAGCGCCAACAGGGGGCAGGGCACAGATACGCAGTATTTT
>TRBD2|.|TRBV5-1|TRBJ2-3
CASSLVPSGSQRTDTQYF
TGCGCCAGCAGCTTGGTTCCTAGCGGGAGCCAAAGGACAGATACGCAGTATTTT
>.|.|TRBV7-2|TRBJ2-7
CASSLTYEQYF
TGTGCCAGCAGCTTAACTTACGAGCAGTACTTC
>TRBD1|.|TRBV4-1|TRBJ2-1
CASSHPGQGANEQFF
TGCGCCAGCAGCCACCCGGGACAGGGGGCCAATGAGCAGTTCTTC
>TRBD2|once|TRBV14|TRBJ2-1
CASSQVLAGEQFF
TGTGCCAGCAGCCAAGTTTTAGCGGGGGAGCAGTTCTTC
>.|.|TRBV23-1|TRBJ1-5
CASSQSGRENQPQHF
TGCGCCAGCAGTCAATCGGGAAGGGAGAATCAGCCCCAGCATTTT
>.|.|TRBV25-1|TRBJ2-3
CASSGSRSGNTDTQYF
TGTGCCAGCAGTGGTTCCCGCAGCGGAAACACAGATACGCAGTATTTT
>TRBD1|.|TRBV3-1/TRBV3-2|TRBJ2-1
CASSQDGGGQGEGEQFF
TGTGCCAGCAGCCAAGATGGTGGGGGACAGGGGGAGGGTGAGCAGTTCTTC
>TRBD2|.|TRBV18|TRBJ2-1
CASSPGTSGLNEQFF
TGTGCCAGCTCACCCGGGACTAGCGGGCTCAATGAGCAGTTCTTC
>.|.|TRBV19|TRBJ2-1
CASRGDTYNEQFF
TGTGCCAGTAGAGGGGACACCTACAATGAGCAGTTCTTC
>.|once|TRBV7-2|TRBJ2-4
CASSLRRTQGTKNIQYF
TGTGCCAGCAGCTTACGACGAACCCAGGGTACCAAAAACATTCAGTACTTC
>.|.|TRBV6-5|TRBJ1-5
CASSHGHPRNQPQHF
TGTGCCAGCAGTCACGGACATCCCCGCAATCAGCCCCAGCATTTT
>.|.|TRBV9|TRBJ1-4
CASRVLPRDRNEKLFF
TGTGCCAGCAGAGTACTTCCCCGGGATAGAAATGAAAAACTGTTTTTT
>.|.|TRBV28|TRBJ2-1
CAGIVGQPSYNEQFF
TGTGCCGGAATAGTCGGACAGCCTTCCTACAATGAGCAGTTCTTC
>.|.|TRBV28|TRBJ1-2
CASSKPGDPGTPSHYGYTF
TGTGCCAGCAGTAAGCCAGGGGACCCAGGAACCCCTAGCCACTATGGCTACACCTTC
>.|.|TRBV27|TRBJ2-7
CASSPGVGRSSYEQYF
TGTGCCAGCAGTCCAGGGGTCGGGCGAAGCTCCTACGAGCAGTACTTC
>.|.|TRBV3-1/TRBV3-2|TRBJ2-7
CASRQRSYEQYF
TGTGCCAGCCGCCAACGCTCCTACGAGCAGTACTTC
>TRBD2|.|TRBV29-1|TRBJ2-7
CSVRGSSYEQYF
TGCAGTGTGCGGGGGAGCTCCTACGAGCAGTACTTC
>TRBD1|.|TRBV6-6|TRBJ1-2
CASSPNRSRQGGYGYTF
TGTGCCAGCAGTCCAAATAGGTCGCGACAGGGCGGCTATGGCTACACCTTC
>.|.|TRBV5-4|TRBJ2-7
CASSFRVGTMKQYF
TGTGCCAGCAGCTTCAGGGTGGGGACAATGAAGCAGTACTTC